This T cell receptor (beta chain) appears in the sequencing data of a study of cytomegalovirus exposure and HLA in healthy donors. The study, taken as a whole, reports: Solely CMV serostatus was available to characterize immune exposure.

Note on this clone: Its antigen is as yet unknown.

V dropped 3 bases and J dropped 2; count of bases not matched to a gene: 3. The CDR3 loop spans 15 amino acids. Germline V gene lookup returns CDR1 SGHRS and CDR2 YFSETQ. Primers for the PCR totalled 60 Vbeta and 13 Jbeta. Libraries were prepared by immunoSEQ multiplex PCR; TCRdb keeps only in-frame clonotypes and omits some of them. The data show about 64,000 clones, and the top ten clones hold about 3.6%. This rearrangement joins TRBV5-1 to TRBJ1-2; 11 bases line up with TRBD1. The receptor's source is a woman under 30 in good health and CMV-seronegative. The sequenced sample consisted of PBMCs. CDR3 nucleotide sequence: TGCGCCAGCAGCTCCTGGACAGGGGGCAACTATGGCTACACCTTC. This encodes CASSSWTGGNYGYTF.